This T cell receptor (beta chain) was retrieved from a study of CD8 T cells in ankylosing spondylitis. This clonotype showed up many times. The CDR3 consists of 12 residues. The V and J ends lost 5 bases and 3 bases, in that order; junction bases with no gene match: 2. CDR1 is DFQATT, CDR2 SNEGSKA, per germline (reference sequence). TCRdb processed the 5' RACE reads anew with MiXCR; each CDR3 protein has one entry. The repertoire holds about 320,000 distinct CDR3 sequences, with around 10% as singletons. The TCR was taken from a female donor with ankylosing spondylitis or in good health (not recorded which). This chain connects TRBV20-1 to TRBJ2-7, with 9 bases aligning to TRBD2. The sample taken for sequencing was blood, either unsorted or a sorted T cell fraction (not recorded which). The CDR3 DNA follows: TGCAGTGCTCGGACTAGCGACTACGAGCAGTACTTC. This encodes CSARTSDYEQYF.